This T cell receptor (beta chain) was sequenced in a study of radiation and T cells in renal cell carcinoma. About the research overall: Nephrectomy followed 15 Gy stereotactic body radiation by 4 weeks.

Whole-study findings and limits: Baseline intratumoral clonotype presence is unknown without pretreatment biopsies. In blood, top tumor clones expanded by 2 weeks, shrinking by 4.

Indicated time point: baseline pretreatment blood. Treatment in this sample: 15 Gy SBRT to primary tumor, nephrectomy 4 weeks later. Clear cell pathology was present in this patient's renal cell carcinoma. TCRdb's table, derived via immunoSEQ multiplex PCR, lists solely in-frame clones and lacks some. The table has about 49,000 clones, around 83% seen once. This clone was seen once. The antigen remains undetermined. This TCR came from a woman aged 70-85 years with renal cell carcinoma. The sample in question was blood, obtained from a patient whose treatment included radiotherapy and nephrectomy.

The CDR3 DNA follows: TGTGCCACGCTTCTGAGGCAGTACTTC. Translated, it gives CATLLRQYF. The V and J genes are TRBV19 and TRBJ2-5, with D unclear. The CDR3 loop spans 9 amino acids. Per the germline V gene, CDR1 is LNHDA and CDR2 is SQIVND (reference sequence). The V gene lost 10 bases and the J gene lost 11 bases, with 11 bases spanning the gap.